The 12 T cell receptor beta chains in this list originate from one sample, sequenced in a study of vaccination and CD4 T cells after COVID-19 (dated by TCRdb to the early 2020s). Library preparation used PCR. The instrument given in TCRdb is Illumina iSeq 100. At the Johns Hopkins FTIC core, DNA from the cultured CD4+ T cells underwent TCR sequencing with the Oncomine TCR Beta short-read assay. The public sequencing data were trimmed at Q25 with fastp and processed into clonotypes with MiXCR by TCRdb, which kept only in-frame beta chains. For every CDR3 protein sequence, its rows merge into one entry that carries the most common genes and DNA. In this sample the table shows about 13,000 distinct CDR3 sequences, about three quarters of which occur a single time. The biggest ten clones account for about a third of the sample. Their recognized antigens are unknown. The treatment or condition label here, explained by the study, means: approximately 9-day PBMC culture with coronavirus spike peptide pools or control peptides (ViraFEST assay).

What was sequenced was CD4+ T cells from blood, cultured in vitro. Receptor source: a human donor who had recovered from COVID-19.

The chain carries TRBV27 and TRBJ1-5, with D unresolved. V lost 6 bases and J lost 2, with 17 bases in between. This CDR3 is built from 16 residues. Germline CDR1 MNHEY, CDR2 SMNVEV (reference sequence). CDR3: CASRWKTHGGNQPQHF. CDR3 in DNA: TGTGCCAGCAGATGGAAGACCCACGGAGGCAATCAGCCCCAGCATTTT.

This chain links TRBV5-1 with TRBJ2-7, with D possibly TRBD2 on 6 matching bases. Germline loops: CDR1 SGHRS, CDR2 YFSETQ. This CDR3 comprises 15 residues. Between the trimmed V and J ends, which lost 4 bases and 7 bases, there was a span of 21 bases. The CDR3, as DNA: TGCGCCAGCAGCGGGGGTACGGGAGTGGTGAGGGAGCAGTACTTC. It encodes CASSGGTGVVREQYF. The full variable domain, rest sourced from reference TRBV5-1 and TRBJ2-7, is KAGVTQTPRYLIKTRGQQVTLSCSPISGHRSVSWYQQTPGQGLQFLFEYFSETQRNKGNFPGRFSGRQFSNSRSEMNVSTLELGDSALYLCASSGGTGVVREQYFGPGTRLTVT.

The gene calls are TRBV28 and TRBJ2-2; 10 nucleotides match TRBD1. Germline loops: CDR1 MDHEN, CDR2 SYDVKM. The CDR3 is 14 amino acids. The junction had 6 bases not matched to a gene; V was cut back by 7 bases and J by 7 bases. CDR3 in DNA: TGTGCCAGCACCCGACAGGGGGCTGGCGGGGAGCTGTTTTTT. It translates to CASTRQGAGGELFF. The variable domain in full, completed from reference TRBV28 and TRBJ2-2, reads DVKVTQSSRYLVKRTGEKVFLECVQDMDHENMFWYRQDPGLGLRLIYFSYDVKMKEKGDIPEGYSVSREKKERFSLILESASTNQTSMYLCASTRQGAGGELFFGEGSRLTVL.

This sequence joins TRBV19 and TRBJ1-1; 8 bases match TRBD1. Germline trimming cut 6 bases from V and 4 bases from J; bases unmatched to any gene: 7. CDR1 is LNHDA, CDR2 SQIVND, per germline (reference sequence). The CDR3 consists of 14 residues. CDR3 nucleotides: TGTGCCAGTAGCCGGACAGGGTTGAGCACTGAAGCTTTCTTT. It is translated as CASSRTGLSTEAFF.

This rearrangement joins TRBV15 to TRBJ2-7, with D possibly matching TRBD2 (7 bases). The germline V and J ends were trimmed by 1 base and 3 bases, with 16 bases remaining between them. The CDR3 length is 16 residues. Germline V gene data show CDR1 as LNHNV and CDR2 as YYDKDF (reference sequence). This CDR3 is CATSRVRGGAVYEQYF. CDR3 bases: TGTGCCACCAGCAGAGTACGTGGGGGGGCGGTCTACGAGCAGTACTTC.

This clonotype was recorded once. V gene TRBV15 combines with J gene TRBJ2-7; the D call may be TRBD1 or TRBD2 (5 bases each). The germline gives CDR1 LNHNV, CDR2 YYDKDF (reference sequence). This CDR3 spans 12 amino acids. Trimming pared 5 bases from V and 11 bases from J, leaving 16 bases between. Here the CDR3 reads CATSATPGRKYF. In DNA form, the CDR3 reads TGTGCCACCAGCGCTACACCGGGACGCAAGTACTTC. The entire variable domain, with the rest obtained from reference TRBV15 and TRBJ2-7, is as follows: DAMVIQNPRYQVTQFGKPVTLSCSQTLNHNVMYWYQQKSSQAPKLLFHYYDKDFNNEADTPDNFQSRRPNTSFCFLDIRSPGLGDTAMYLCATSATPGRKYFGPGTRLTVT.

The table lists this clonotype with a count of one. The V gene is TRBV7-9, the J gene TRBJ1-6; TRBD1 agrees at 9 bases. Germline V gene sequence: CDR1 SEHNR, CDR2 FQNEAQ (reference sequence). Germline trimming cut 6 bases from V and 7 bases from J; bases unmatched to any gene: 19. The CDR3 has 19 amino acids. In nucleotides, the CDR3 is TGTGCCAGCAGGCCCTTGTCGGGACAGGGAAATTTGGGGAATTCACCCCTCCACTTT. Protein: CASRPLSGQGNLGNSPLHF.

The CDR3 region has the DNA TGTGCCAGCAGTTACTCGAGGATCGGGGGGATCACTGAAGCTTTCTTT. Residues: CASSYSRIGGITEAFF. This chain links TRBV6-5 with TRBJ1-1; possible D gene TRBD1, 5 bases. Trimming pared 0 bases from V and 4 bases from J, leaving 15 bases between. Germline loops: CDR1 MNHEY, CDR2 SVGAGI. The CDR3 is 16 amino acids.

The count of this clonotype is one. The chain joins TRBV24-1 to TRBJ2-7; 14 bases align to TRBD2. This CDR3 contains 18 residues. After removal of 9 bases from V and 3 bases from J, the junction contained 15 bases not matched to a gene. CDR1 and CDR2 from the germline V gene are KGHDR and SFDVKD. Here the CDR3 reads CATPGENGTSGRVYEQYF. CDR3 coding DNA: TGTGCCACCCCCGGGGAAAATGGGACTAGCGGGAGAGTCTACGAGCAGTACTTC.

The chain recombines TRBV24-1 with TRBJ2-5; a weak D match, TRBD1 (5 bases). V was clipped by 3 bases and J by 4 bases, with 20 bases between them. The CDR3 extends over 17 amino acids. Germline V gene lookup returns CDR1 KGHDR and CDR2 SFDVKD. CDR3 nucleotide sequence: TGTGCCACCAGTGATAAACCCGATTGGTCAAGGGGAGAGACCCAGTACTTC. It specifies CATSDKPDWSRGETQYF.

V is TRBV20-1 and J is TRBJ1-1, with D uncertain. CDR1 DFQATT and CDR2 SNEGSKA come from the germline V gene (reference sequence). CDR3 length: 15 residues. Deletions cut 1 base from V and 4 bases from J, with 16 bases between. CDR3 amino acids: CSARGPLSGGTEAFF. The CDR3 DNA reads as TGCAGTGCTAGAGGACCCCTATCGGGCGGCACTGAAGCTTTCTTT.

The gene calls are TRBV20-1 and TRBJ2-5; D is unresolved. This CDR3 comprises 10 residues. V shed 1 base and J shed 10 bases, with 7 bases lying between them. From germline, CDR1 is DFQATT and CDR2 SNEGSKA (reference sequence). This CDR3 reads CSARGVFQYF. CDR3 nucleotide sequence: TGCAGTGCTAGAGGGGTTTTCCAGTACTTC.